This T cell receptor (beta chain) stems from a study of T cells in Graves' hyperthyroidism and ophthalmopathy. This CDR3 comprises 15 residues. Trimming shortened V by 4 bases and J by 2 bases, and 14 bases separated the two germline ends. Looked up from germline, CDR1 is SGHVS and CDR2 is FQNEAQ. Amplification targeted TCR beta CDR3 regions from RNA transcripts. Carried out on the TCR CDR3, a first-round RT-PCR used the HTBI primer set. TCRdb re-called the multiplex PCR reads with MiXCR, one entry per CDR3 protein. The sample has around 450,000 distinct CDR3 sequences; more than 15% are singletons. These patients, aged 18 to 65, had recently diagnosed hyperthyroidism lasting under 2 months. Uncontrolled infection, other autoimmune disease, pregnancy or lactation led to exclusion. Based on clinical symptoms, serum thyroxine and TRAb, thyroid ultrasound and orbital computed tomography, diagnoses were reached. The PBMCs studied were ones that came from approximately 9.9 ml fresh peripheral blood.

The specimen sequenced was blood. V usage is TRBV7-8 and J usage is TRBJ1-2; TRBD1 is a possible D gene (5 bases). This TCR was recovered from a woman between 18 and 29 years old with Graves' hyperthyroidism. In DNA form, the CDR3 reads TGTGCCAGCAGCTCCCGGGACCCACTAAACTATGGCTACACCTTC. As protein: CASSSRDPLNYGYTF.